Here is one T cell receptor beta chain with its context. V was shortened by 0 bases and J by 3 bases, with 14 bases between the two germline ends. Germline V gene sequence: CDR1 SEHNR, CDR2 FQNEAQ (reference sequence). The CDR3 has 16 amino acids. The data were taken from a study of T cells in Graves' hyperthyroidism and ophthalmopathy. Amplification of TCR beta CDR3 regions was performed using RNA transcripts as template. TCR CDR3 underwent first-round RT-PCR with the HTBI primer set. From the multiplex PCR reads, TCRdb called clonotypes with MiXCR, one entry per CDR3 protein. The sample comprises under 300,000 distinct CDR3 sequences, 15% of which are singletons, and around 31% rests with the top ten. Initially, at the first diagnosis of hyperthyroidism and before any ophthalmopathy symptoms, blood was sampled.

What was sequenced was blood. The rearrangement joins TRBV7-9 to TRBJ2-5, with D tentatively TRBD1 or TRBD2 (5 bases each). The sequence was obtained from a woman between 50 and 59 years old with Graves' hyperthyroidism that later progressed to Graves' ophthalmopathy. The CDR3 DNA sequence: TGTGCCAGCAGCTTAGCGAAGGAGGCAGGGAAAGAGACCCAGTACTTC. Translating gives CASSLAKEAGKETQYF.